This is a list of T cell receptor beta chains from one sample in a study of T cell repertoires in cytomegalovirus infection. Each CDR3 protein gets one entry after TCRdb re-called the reads with MiXCR. Here the sample spans fewer than 950,000 distinct CDR3 sequences, 32% being singletons. These receptors' antigens are unknown. Sequenced here: cultured CD8+ T cells from PBMCs, sampled from culture after CMV antigen stimulation. These receptors all stem from a human donor in good health (CMV status not recorded). Some clones in this sample may be carry-over from other donors' samples. CDR3s include the opening cysteine and the closing phenylalanine or tryptophan. Fields, in order: J gene, D gene, V gene, clone size, CDR3 DNA, CDR3 protein. A D gene is named only where the DNA matches it firmly. Size is stated for part of the rows, as once, few or many counts, or as a class when the clone is expanded.

>TRBJ2-1|TRBD1|TRBV24-1|NA
TGTGCCACCAGTGTACAGGGGGAGTACAATGAGCAGTTCTTC
CATSVQGEYNEQFF
>TRBJ1-1|TRBD1|TRBV9|few
TGTGCCAGCAGCGCCGGACAGGGCTTGGACACTGAAGCTTTCTTT
CASSAGQGLDTEAFF
>TRBJ2-7|NA|TRBV19|few
TGTGCCAGTAGTATAGGGGACACATCTCCCTACGAGCAGTACTTC
CASSIGDTSPYEQYF
>TRBJ2-1|TRBD2|TRBV7-9|few
TGTGCCAGCAGCTTAGAAGGGGTAGCGGGGATACCCCCCTACAATGAGCAGTTCTTC
CASSLEGVAGIPPYNEQFF
>TRBJ1-1|NA|TRBV15|few
TGTGCCACCAGCAGAGACAGGACTCCGAACACTGAAGCTTTCTTT
CATSRDRTPNTEAFF
>TRBJ2-2|TRBD2|TRBV6-1|few
TGTGCCAGCAGTGAAGGGTGGGGAGGGACCGGGGAGCTGTTTTTT
CASSEGWGGTGELFF
>TRBJ1-5|NA|TRBV7-2|NA
TGTGCCAGCAGCTCTCCAGGGGAGCCCCAGCATTTT
CASSSPGEPQHF
>TRBJ2-5|NA|TRBV7-9|NA
TGTGCCAGCAGCTCGGGACCACCCCAGGCCCAGTACTTC
CASSSGPPQAQYF
>TRBJ2-1|NA|TRBV7-6|NA
TGTGCTAGCAGCTTAGGGAGTGGACTCAACCCCCTCAATGAGCAGTTCTTC
CASSLGSGLNPLNEQFF
>TRBJ2-3|TRBD2|TRBV7-2|few
TGTGCCAGCAGCACCTTAGCGGGGGGGCAAGCAGATACGCAGTATTTT
CASSTLAGGQADTQYF
>TRBJ2-3|NA|TRBV6-1|few
TGTGCCAGCAAGGGGGGGCTCACAGATACGCAGTATTTT
CASKGGLTDTQYF
>TRBJ2-2|NA|TRBV5-1|few
TGCGCCAGCAGCTTTAATCGTGGGGAGAGCCCCCCGAAGAAGCACGGGGAGCTGTTTTTT
CASSFNRGESPPKKHGELFF
>TRBJ1-5|NA|TRBV7-4|NA
TGTGCCAGCAGCTTCGGGCAGGAAAGCAATCAGCCCCAGCATTTT
CASSFGQESNQPQHF
>TRBJ2-1|NA|TRBV20-1|NA
TGCAGTGCTAGACTGGTAGGCTACAATGAGCAGTTCTTC
CSARLVGYNEQFF
>TRBJ2-1|TRBD2|TRBV12-3/TRBV12-4|NA
TGTGCCAGCAGTTTCGAACTAGCGGGGGGGCATGAGCAGTTCTTC
CASSFELAGGHEQFF
>TRBJ2-7|NA|TRBV7-8|many
TGTGCCAGCAGCCCCTCGGGCTACTACGAGCAGTACTTC
CASSPSGYYEQYF
>TRBJ2-2|NA|TRBV5-4|NA
TGTGCCAGCAGCCGTTTTAGTGAGGGGAACGCCGGGGAGCTGTTTTTT
CASSRFSEGNAGELFF
>TRBJ1-1|NA|TRBV7-6|few
TGTGCCAGCACCCCGGGACAATGGGGCACTGAAGCTTTCTTT
CASTPGQWGTEAFF
>TRBJ2-1|TRBD1|TRBV5-1|NA
TGCGCCAGCTTTTTGGGACAGGGGAATGAGCAGTTCTTC
CASFLGQGNEQFF
>TRBJ2-1|NA|TRBV7-2|many
TGTGCCAGCAGCTCTCACAGGGAGAACAATGAGCAGTTCTTC
CASSSHRENNEQFF
>TRBJ2-1|NA|TRBV7-9|few
TGTGCCAGCAGCTTAAGTTGGGACTCAAATGAGCAGTTCTTC
CASSLSWDSNEQFF
>TRBJ2-1|TRBD2|TRBV9|NA
TGTGCCAGCAGGCCGGGACTAGCGTTCAATGAGCAGTTCTTC
CASRPGLAFNEQFF
>TRBJ1-1|NA|TRBV5-4|NA
TGTGCCAGCAGCTTGTCTATGGGGAACACTGAAGCTTTCTTT
CASSLSMGNTEAFF
>TRBJ2-7|TRBD1|TRBV7-8|NA
TGTGCCAGCAGCCCCAGGACAGGGAAGCCCTACGAGCAGTACTTC
CASSPRTGKPYEQYF
>TRBJ2-3|NA|TRBV6-4|NA
TGTGCCAGCAGTGAGACAACTCTTAGCACAGATACGCAGTATTTT
CASSETTLSTDTQYF
>TRBJ2-7|NA|TRBV4-2|many
TGTGCCAGCAGCCAAGATCCCCTAGCAAACCCATACGAGCAGTACTTC
CASSQDPLANPYEQYF
>TRBJ2-2|NA|TRBV24-1|few
TGTGCCACCAGTTCATATTCCCGAGAGGGTGACACCGGGGAGCTGTTTTTT
CATSSYSREGDTGELFF
>TRBJ2-7|NA|TRBV27|NA
TGTGCCAGCAGTTGGGCAAGCTCCTACGAGCAGTACTTC
CASSWASSYEQYF
>TRBJ1-2|TRBD1|TRBV5-1|few
TGCGCCAGCAGCTTGCGGCAGGGGGCCTATGGCTACACCTTC
CASSLRQGAYGYTF
>TRBJ1-2|NA|TRBV12-5|few
TGTGCTAGTGGTTTGCCCCCGCTCGTGGGCTACACCTTC
CASGLPPLVGYTF
>TRBJ1-1|NA|TRBV12-5|NA
TGTGCTAGTGGTTTGGTGGGCAGCACTGAAGCTTTCTTT
CASGLVGSTEAFF
>TRBJ2-1|TRBD2|TRBV10-3|few
TGTGCCATCAGTGAATATAGCGGGGGACCCAACAATGAGCAGTTCTTC
CAISEYSGGPNNEQFF
>TRBJ1-1|NA|TRBV7-9|NA
TGTGCCAGCACCTGGGAAAAACAGAAGGAAGCTTTCTTT
CASTWEKQKEAFF
>TRBJ1-2|NA|TRBV29-1|NA
TGCAGCGTGGACAAAACAGGGAGGGACTATGGCTACACCTTC
CSVDKTGRDYGYTF
>TRBJ2-3|NA|TRBV24-1|NA
TGTGCCACCAGTGAACCGTGGGCAGATACGCAGTATTTT
CATSEPWADTQYF
>TRBJ2-1|NA|TRBV2|NA
TGTGCCATCTTAGCGGATTCCTACAATGAGCAGTTCTTC
CAILADSYNEQFF
>TRBJ2-7|TRBD1|TRBV7-9|few
TGTGCCAGCAGTTCACCGGGACAGGGGTTTTACGAGCAGTACTTC
CASSSPGQGFYEQYF
>TRBJ1-1|NA|TRBV7-8|many
TGTGCCAGCAGCCAACCGGACCTTGCGACTGAAGCTTTCTTT
CASSQPDLATEAFF
>TRBJ2-2|TRBD2|TRBV6-5|few
TGTGCCAGCAGTTACCCTACCAATGGGGGGGGGACCGGGGAGCTGTTTTTT
CASSYPTNGGGTGELFF